The 17 T cell receptor beta chains listed next were all sequenced from one sample in a study of blood T cells in healthy people across ages. Sample-barcoded 5' priming and a J-beta primer mix drove a second PCR of roughly 7 to 11 cycles. TCRdb re-derived calls from the 5' RACE reads in MiXCR, one entry per CDR3 protein. The data show roughly 2 million distinct CDR3 sequences, roughly 52% seen once. What was sequenced was blood. All receptors derive from a woman in her thirties or forties in good health.

This clonotype was found a few times. The genes are TRBV5-1 and TRBJ2-7; TRBD1 matches 9 bases. CDR1 and CDR2 (germline): SGHRS, YFSETQ. The CDR3 is made up of 16 amino acids. V shed 0 bases and J 2 bases; nucleotides not matched to a gene: 6. The CDR3: CASSLEVTGGTYEQYF. CDR3 nucleotides: TGCGCCAGCAGCTTGGAGGTGACAGGGGGAACCTACGAGCAGTACTTC. Full variable domain (rest looked up from reference TRBV5-1 and TRBJ2-7): KAGVTQTPRYLIKTRGQQVTLSCSPISGHRSVSWYQQTPGQGLQFLFEYFSETQRNKGNFPGRFSGRQFSNSRSEMNVSTLELGDSALYLCASSLEVTGGTYEQYFGPGTRLTVT.

The chain is built from TRBV7-8 and TRBJ1-1; D might be TRBD1 (6 bases). This CDR3 is 15 amino acids long. V was clipped by 5 bases and J by 5 bases, with 18 bases between them. Germline V gene data show CDR1 as SGHVS and CDR2 as FQNEAQ. CDR3 in amino acids: CASSLEGGLRTEAFF. CDR3 DNA sequence: TGTGCCAGCAGCCTGGAGGGGGGCCTGAGGACTGAAGCTTTCTTT.

V is TRBV20-1 and J is TRBJ2-7; TRBD2 might be the D (6 bases). The CDR3 consists of 11 residues. The germline gives CDR1 DFQATT, CDR2 SNEGSKA (reference sequence). The CDR3 DNA follows: TGCAGCGCAGGGACTGTCTACGAGCAGTACTTC. Translation gives CSAGTVYEQYF.

With regard to this clonotype: The junction departs from germline at one end; a sequencing error may be responsible. This rearrangement joins TRBV7-9 to TRBJ2-2; D unresolved. The CDR3 is 16 residues long. The germline gives CDR1 SEHNR, CDR2 FQNEAQ (reference sequence). The CDR3 sequence is CASNLGNRPNTGELFF. The CDR3 DNA sequence: TGTGCCAGCAACTTAGGCAACAGACCTAACACCGGGGAGCTGTTTTTT.

V usage is TRBV15 and J usage is TRBJ1-4, with D maybe TRBD1 (5 bases). The length of the CDR3 is 15 residues. Germline V gene data show CDR1 as LNHNV and CDR2 as YYDKDF (reference sequence). Between the trimmed V and J ends, which lost 5 bases and 6 bases, there was a span of 16 bases. The CDR3 DNA follows: TGTGCCACCAGCGGGGGACTTTCCGGGGATGAAAAACTGTTTTTT. It translates to CATSGGLSGDEKLFF.

This chain uses TRBV5-6 with TRBJ2-5, with unresolved D. Trimming shortened V by 4 bases and J by 13 bases, and 17 bases separated the two germline ends. CDR3 size: 12 residues. CDR1 and CDR2 from the germline V gene are SGHDT and YYEEEE. The CDR3 coding sequence is TGTGCCAGCAGCACAAGGACCACTCCGAGGTACTTC. Translating it yields CASSTRTTPRYF.

J is TRBJ2-4 and V is TRBV5-6; D perhaps matches TRBD1 (6 bases). Between the trimmed V and J ends, which lost 4 bases and 0 bases, there was a span of 17 bases. Germline V gene sequence: CDR1 SGHDT, CDR2 YYEEEE. The CDR3 covers 17 residues. CDR3 nucleotides: TGTGCCAGCAGCGAAAAGACAGGCGAACTAGCCAAAAACATTCAGTACTTC. It translates to CASSEKTGELAKNIQYF.

This clonotype was recorded a few times. The J gene is TRBJ2-7, the V gene TRBV7-9; no firm D call. Germline V gives CDR1 SEHNR, CDR2 FQNEAQ (reference sequence). Trimming removed 1 base from V and 3 bases from J, with 13 bases in between. The CDR3 is 15 amino acids. CDR3 loop: CASSLVLQDDYEQYF. The CDR3 DNA sequence: TGTGCCAGCAGCTTAGTTCTTCAGGACGACTACGAGCAGTACTTC.

This clonotype was seen more than once but under ten times. The chain has TRBV20-1 and TRBJ2-7, with 7 nucleotides matching TRBD2. Per germline, CDR1 DFQATT and CDR2 SNEGSKA (reference sequence). The CDR3 is 13 amino acids. J was trimmed by 4 bases and V by 2 bases; bases with no gene match: 5. CDR3 in amino acids: CSARQTSQYEQYF. CDR3 DNA sequence: TGCAGTGCTAGACAGACTAGCCAGTACGAGCAGTACTTC.

This rearrangement joins TRBV7-8 to TRBJ2-7; possibly TRBD2 for D (7 bases). The DNA end is more similar to TRBJ2-5, so the J call may be wrong. CDR1 is SGHVS and CDR2 is FQNEAQ in the germline V gene. The CDR3 is 17 amino acids. CDR3 sequence (DNA): TGTGCCAGCAGCTTAGCGCTCTGGGCGGGGGCTCAAGAGACCCAGTACTTC. Translation: CASSLALWAGAQETQYF.

This clonotype came up a few times. This chain connects TRBV5-1 to TRBJ2-4; D remains ambiguous. This CDR3 has 14 amino acids. Germline CDR1 and CDR2: SGHRS and YFSETQ. V lost 0 bases and J 8 bases, leaving 12 bases between the germline ends. CDR3 region: CASSLDPSRDIQYF. The CDR3 DNA follows: TGCGCCAGCAGCTTGGACCCCAGTCGAGACATTCAGTACTTC. The complete variable domain, with remaining parts taken from reference TRBV5-1 and TRBJ2-4, reads KAGVTQTPRYLIKTRGQQVTLSCSPISGHRSVSWYQQTPGQGLQFLFEYFSETQRNKGNFPGRFSGRQFSNSRSEMNVSTLELGDSALYLCASSLDPSRDIQYFGAGTRLSVL.

The gene calls are TRBV21-1 and TRBJ2-5; the table's D call of TRBD1 was not tested on the DNA. TRBV21-1 is a pseudogene segment. The CDR3 spans 16 residues. DNA of the CDR3: TGTGCCAGCAGCAAGGTGCCACGGGACCCTGGAGAGACCCAGTACTTC. Translating gives CASSKVPRDPGETQYF.

This chain links TRBV12-3 or TRBV12-4 with TRBJ2-3; 7 bases agree with TRBD1. J lost 3 bases, V lost 6 bases, and 9 bases had no gene match. The CDR3 is made up of 15 amino acids. CDR3: CASRPRTGFTDTQYF. The DNA of the CDR3 is TGTGCCAGCAGGCCCCGGACAGGCTTTACAGATACGCAGTATTTT.

The chain recombines TRBV7-2 with TRBJ2-1; D not certain. This CDR3 contains 15 residues. Germline V gene data show CDR1 as SGHTA and CDR2 as FQGNSA. With 3 bases removed from V and 4 bases from J, the gap between germline ends came to 13 bases. The CDR3 reads CASSLSSDLYNEQFF. CDR3 bases: TGTGCCAGCAGCTTGTCCTCGGACCTGTACAATGAGCAGTTCTTC.

The CDR3 is CASSAGDLADYKQYF. In DNA, the CDR3 is TGCGCCAGCAGTGCCGGCGACCTCGCCGATTACAAACAGTACTTC. The chain links TRBV10-1 to TRBJ2-7; D is uncertain. Germline assignment: CDR1 WNHNN and CDR2 SYGVQD (reference sequence). The CDR3 is made up of 15 amino acids. V gave up 4 bases and J gave up 10 bases, with 23 bases separating them.

This clonotype was recorded once. The rearrangement joins TRBV6-6 to TRBJ2-7, with D maybe TRBD2 (5 bases). The J call may be faulty, since TRBJ2-5 better matches the DNA end. CDR1 is MNHNY, CDR2 SVGAGI, per germline (reference sequence). The CDR3 covers 13 residues. The DNA of the CDR3 is TGTGCCAGCAGTTACTTCGGGATCGAGACCCAGTACTTC. Its translation: CASSYFGIETQYF.

This clonotype has only a few counts. The chain joins TRBV5-4 to TRBJ1-2; maybe TRBD1 (5 bases). V was pared by 4 bases and J by 4 bases, with 11 bases between. CDR1 and CDR2 (germline): SGHNT, YYREEE (reference sequence). CDR3 size: 13 residues. The CDR3 DNA reads as TGTGCCAGCAGCGGGGACCAGGGCTATGGCTACACCTTC. The encoded protein is CASSGDQGYGYTF.